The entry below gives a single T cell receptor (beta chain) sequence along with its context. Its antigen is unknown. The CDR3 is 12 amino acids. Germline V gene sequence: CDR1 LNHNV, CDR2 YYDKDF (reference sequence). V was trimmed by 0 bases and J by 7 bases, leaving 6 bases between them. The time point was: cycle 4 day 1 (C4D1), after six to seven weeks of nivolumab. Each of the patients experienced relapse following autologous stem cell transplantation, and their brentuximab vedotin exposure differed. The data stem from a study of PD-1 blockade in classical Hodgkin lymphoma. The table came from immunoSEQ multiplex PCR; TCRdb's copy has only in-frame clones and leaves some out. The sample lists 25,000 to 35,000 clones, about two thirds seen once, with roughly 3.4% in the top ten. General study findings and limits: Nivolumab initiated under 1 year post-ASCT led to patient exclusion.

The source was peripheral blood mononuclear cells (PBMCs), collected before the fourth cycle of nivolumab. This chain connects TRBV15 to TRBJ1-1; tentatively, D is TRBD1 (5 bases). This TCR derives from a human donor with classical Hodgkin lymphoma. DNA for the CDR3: TGTGCCACCAGCAGAGAAGGGGTTGAAGCTTTCTTT. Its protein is CATSREGVEAFF. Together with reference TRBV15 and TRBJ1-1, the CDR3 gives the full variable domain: DAMVIQNPRYQVTQFGKPVTLSCSQTLNHNVMYWYQQKSSQAPKLLFHYYDKDFNNEADTPDNFQSRRPNTSFCFLDIRSPGLGDTAMYLCATSREGVEAFFGQGTRLTVV.